This T cell receptor (beta chain) stems from a study of T cells in tuberculosis. Study background: CD1B tetramers identified T cells specific for mycobacterial lipid GMM.

Study-level findings and limits: T cells binding CD1B-GMM tetramer weakly possibly escaped the sort.

Cells were sorted from thawed PBMC rested overnight and stained with GMM-loaded CD1B tetramer, viability dye and anti-CD3. The lipid loaded on the CD1B tetramers was C32 glucose monomycolate from Rhodococcus equi. PBMC for tetramer sorting were first depleted of CD14-expressing monocytes. From each donor, around 100,000 tetramer-negative cells were sorted. The method was immunoSEQ multiplex PCR; TCRdb's version includes in-frame clones alone and lacks a portion of them. The table lists 85,000 to 100,000 clones, about nine tenths of them singletons, with 1.9% in the top ten. The CDR3 spans 15 residues. The germline V gene encodes CDR1 SNHLY and CDR2 FYNNEI. The V end lost 5 bases, the J end lost 5 bases, and 18 bases lay between the germline ends.

The chain employs TRBV2 and TRBJ1-2; tentative D call: TRBD1 (6 bases). Source material: CD1b-GMM tetramer-negative cells sorted from PBMCs. The TCR sequence derives from an adult woman with latent tuberculosis. Written as DNA, the CDR3 is TGTGCCAGCAGTTATGAGGGGGGGTTTCCTTATGGCTACACCTTC. The encoded protein is CASSYEGGFPYGYTF.